This T cell receptor (beta chain) was documented in a study of T cells in Graves' hyperthyroidism and ophthalmopathy. Study-wide points: Blood also showed most of the thyroid clonotypes that were expanded above 0.001.

Germline V gene data show CDR1 as MNHNS and CDR2 as SASEGT. V was pared by 6 bases and J by 5 bases, with 8 bases of the junction left unmatched. The CDR3 extends over 14 amino acids. A lack of ophthalmopathy progression within 18 months defined stable Graves' hyperthyroidism. This clonotype was counted at least ten times. The antigen remains unidentified. Amplified TCR beta CDR3 regions derived from RNA transcripts. Researchers ran a first-round RT-PCR on the TCR CDR3 using the HTBI primer set. TCRdb ran MiXCR on the multiplex PCR reads and lists one entry per CDR3 protein. The table has hundreds of thousands of distinct CDR3 sequences, around 14% seen once.

Sequencing was carried out using blood. The source is a woman between 18 and 30 years old with Graves' hyperthyroidism. J is TRBJ2-7 and V is TRBV6-1, with 9 bases identical to TRBD1. The CDR3 DNA reads as TGTGCCAGCAGGGGGGACAGGGTTCTCAACGAGCAGTACTTC. Protein sequence: CASRGDRVLNEQYF.